These 5 T cell receptor beta chains came from one sample sequenced in a study of cytomegalovirus exposure and HLA in healthy donors. The PCR had 60 Vbeta and 13 Jbeta primers. The assay was immunoSEQ multiplex PCR, and TCRdb's table has in-frame clones only and misses some. The data hold roughly 100,000 clones, with about 13% observed a single time. What was sequenced was PBMCs. Receptors originate from a man aged 35-49 years in good health and CMV-seropositive.

The CDR3 is CASKPDGGTEAFF. The CDR3 bases are TGCGCCAGCAAGCCCGACGGGGGCACTGAAGCTTTCTTT. V is TRBV5-1 and J is TRBJ1-1; D is possibly TRBD1 (5 bases). The V gene's germline CDR1 is SGHRS and CDR2 YFSETQ. The CDR3 totals 13 residues. The germline V and J ends were trimmed by 6 bases and 4 bases, with 13 bases remaining between them.

This clone was observed a few times. V gene TRBV7-9 combines with J gene TRBJ2-2, with D possibly being TRBD1 (6 bases). Between the trimmed V and J ends, which lost 7 bases and 4 bases, there was a span of 13 bases. The CDR3 contains 14 residues. Germline V gene data show CDR1 as SEHNR and CDR2 as FQNEAQ (reference sequence). The chain's CDR3 is CASTSQQGTGELFF. The CDR3 bases are TGTGCCAGCACCTCCCAACAGGGCACCGGGGAGCTGTTTTTT. Full variable domain (missing parts from reference TRBV7-9 and TRBJ2-2): DTGVSQNPRHKITKRGQNVTFRCDPISEHNRLYWYRQTLGQGPEFLTYFQNEAQLEKSRLLSDRFSAERPKGSFSTLEIQRTEQGDSAMYLCASTSQQGTGELFFGEGSRLTVL.

This clone was detected many times. The V gene is TRBV4-2, the J gene TRBJ1-5; TRBD1 might be the D (5 bases). The V end was cut by 1 base, the J end by 9 bases, with 19 bases between. This CDR3 spans 16 amino acids. Germline CDR1 and CDR2: LGHNA and YNFKEQ. The CDR3 spells CASSQVGGGEMGPQHF. Written as DNA, the CDR3 is TGTGCCAGCAGCCAAGTGGGTGGAGGGGAGATGGGGCCCCAGCATTTT.

This clone turned up a few times. The chain is built from TRBV27 and TRBJ2-3; possibly TRBD2 for D (6 bases). The V end lost 1 base, the J end lost 1 base, and 6 bases lay between the germline ends. The CDR3 contains 14 residues. The germline CDR1 and CDR2 sequences are MNHEY and SMNVEV (reference sequence). CDR3: CASSLWGGTDTQYF. CDR3 bases: TGTGCCAGCAGTTTATGGGGGGGCACAGATACGCAGTATTTT.

This rearrangement joins TRBV30 to TRBJ2-5; TRBD1 matches 7 bases. The last part of the DNA fits TRBJ2-7 better; the J call may be wrong. In germline, CDR1 is GTSNPN, CDR2 SVGIG (reference sequence). This CDR3 comprises 14 residues. The DNA of the CDR3 is TGTGCCTGGACCCCGGGCCAGGGGGCCTACGAGCAGTACTTC. Its protein is CAWTPGQGAYEQYF.